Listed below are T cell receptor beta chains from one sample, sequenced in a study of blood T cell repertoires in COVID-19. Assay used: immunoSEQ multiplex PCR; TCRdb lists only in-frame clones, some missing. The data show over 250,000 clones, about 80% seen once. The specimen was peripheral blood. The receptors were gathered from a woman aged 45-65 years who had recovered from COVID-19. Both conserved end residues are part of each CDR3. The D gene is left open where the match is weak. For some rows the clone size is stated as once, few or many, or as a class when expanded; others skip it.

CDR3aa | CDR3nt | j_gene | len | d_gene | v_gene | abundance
CASCVTGQGIHEQYF | TGTGCCAGCTGCGTTACGGGACAGGGGATCCACGAGCAGTACTTC | TRBJ2-7 | 15 | TRBD1 | TRBV6-6 | .
CASSLGQGTNEKLFF | TGTGCCAGCAGCTTGGGGCAGGGAACTAATGAAAAACTGTTTTTT | TRBJ1-4 | 15 | . | TRBV5-8 | .
CASSYGTATTEAFF | TGTGCCAGCAGTTACGGGACTGCCACCACTGAAGCTTTCTTT | TRBJ1-1 | 14 | . | TRBV6-5 | few
CASSITAGQEKLFF | TGTGCCAGTAGTATAACGGCAGGTCAGGAAAAACTGTTTTTT | TRBJ1-4 | 14 | . | TRBV19 | .
CASSLWAGPATNEQFF | TGTGCCAGCAGTTTATGGGCGGGACCCGCAACCAATGAGCAGTTCTTC | TRBJ2-1 | 16 | . | TRBV28 | .
CASSLGESRITEAFF | TGCGCCAGCAGCTTGGGTGAGTCCCGCATCACTGAAGCTTTCTTT | TRBJ1-1 | 15 | . | TRBV5-1 | .
CASVEALGDTQYF | TGCGCTTCGGTTGAGGCCCTTGGAGATACGCAGTATTTT | TRBJ2-3 | 13 | . | TRBV5-1 | .
CASKDRGTDTQYF | TGTGCCAGTAAGGACAGAGGCACAGATACGCAGTATTTT | TRBJ2-3 | 13 | . | TRBV19 | .
CASSITGTGYMRSEQYF | TGTGCCAGCAGTATCACCGGGACAGGGTACATGAGGAGCGAGCAGTACTTC | TRBJ2-7 | 17 | TRBD1 | TRBV28 | .
CASSTQGYEQYF | TGTGCCAGCAGTACACAGGGGTACGAGCAGTACTTC | TRBJ2-7 | 12 | TRBD1 | TRBV12-3/TRBV12-4 | .
CASSKEDFPHEKLFF | TGTGCCAGCAGCAAAGAGGACTTTCCGCATGAAAAACTGTTTTTT | TRBJ1-4 | 15 | . | TRBV21-1 | .
CASSRGTSGMDTQYF | TGTGCCAGCAGTCGCGGGACTAGCGGGATGGATACGCAGTATTTT | TRBJ2-3 | 15 | TRBD2 | TRBV28 | .
CASSYTSGRASYNEQFF | TGTGCCAGCAGCTACACTAGCGGGAGGGCCTCCTACAATGAGCAGTTCTTC | TRBJ2-1 | 17 | TRBD2 | TRBV7-3 | .
CASSLGGPVSYEQYF | TGTGCCAGCAGTTTGGGGGGGCCAGTTTCCTACGAGCAGTACTTC | TRBJ2-7 | 15 | . | TRBV28 | .
CASREAGGRPKLFF | TGTGCCAGCAGGGAGGCCGGAGGGCGTCCAAAACTGTTTTTT | TRBJ1-4 | 14 | . | TRBV4-2 | few
CASSLTGNEQFF | TGTGCCAGCAGTTTGACAGGGAATGAGCAGTTCTTC | TRBJ2-1 | 12 | TRBD1 | TRBV12-3/TRBV12-4 | .
CASSPAVAVTDTQYF | TGTGCCAGCAGCCCCGCGGTAGCGGTCACAGATACGCAGTATTTT | TRBJ2-3 | 15 | . | TRBV7-2 | .
CASSRGAQGDGTEAFF | TGTGCCAGCTCCCGAGGGGCACAGGGGGATGGCACTGAAGCTTTCTTT | TRBJ1-1 | 16 | TRBD1 | TRBV18 | .
CASSLGFGGPPGDTQYF | TGTGCCAGCAGCTTAGGCTTCGGGGGGCCCCCGGGAGATACGCAGTATTTT | TRBJ2-3 | 17 | . | TRBV7-2 | once
CASSQVGGQGASGYTF | TGTGCCAGCAGCCAAGTCGGGGGTCAGGGGGCCTCTGGCTACACCTTC | TRBJ1-2 | 16 | TRBD1 | TRBV3-1/TRBV3-2 | .
CASRLHGQGAYEQYF | TGCGCCAGCAGATTACACGGACAGGGGGCCTACGAGCAGTACTTC | TRBJ2-7 | 15 | TRBD1 | TRBV5-1 | .
CASSPREGFTGELFF | TGTGCCAGCAGCCCCAGGGAGGGTTTCACCGGGGAGCTGTTTTTT | TRBJ2-2 | 15 | TRBD2 | TRBV7-2 | .
CASSLGGGGQGYGYTF | TGTGCCAGCAGTTTAGGGGGCGGAGGACAGGGTTATGGCTACACCTTC | TRBJ1-2 | 16 | TRBD1 | TRBV28 | .
CASSERADGSYEQYF | TGTGCCAGCAGTGAAAGAGCGGACGGCTCCTACGAGCAGTACTTC | TRBJ2-7 | 15 | . | TRBV6-4 | .
CASMRYSGNTIYF | TGTGCCAGTATGCGCTACTCTGGAAACACCATATATTTT | TRBJ1-3 | 13 | . | TRBV19 | .
CASSVQRGDRDTQYF | TGCGCCAGCAGCGTCCAGCGGGGCGACCGAGATACGCAGTATTTT | TRBJ2-3 | 15 | TRBD2 | TRBV5-1 | .
CASSRATLTSYEQYF | TGTGCCAGCAGCCGCGCCACACTGACTTCCTACGAGCAGTACTTC | TRBJ2-7 | 15 | . | TRBV7-6 | .
CASSPLGDYTDTQYF | TGCGCCAGCAGCCCACTCGGGGATTACACAGATACGCAGTATTTT | TRBJ2-3 | 15 | . | TRBV5-1 | .
CASSGPWEQYEQYF | TGTGCCAGCAGCGGGCCCTGGGAGCAGTACGAGCAGTACTTC | TRBJ2-7 | 14 | . | TRBV6-2/TRBV6-3 | .
CASSSSGQVVLDKYNEQFF | TGTGCCAGCAGTTCCTCGGGACAGGTTGTTCTTGACAAATACAATGAGCAGTTCTTC | TRBJ2-1 | 19 | TRBD1 | TRBV28 | .
CASSPGGTETQYF | TGTGCCAGCTCACCAGGGGGGACGGAGACCCAGTACTTC | TRBJ2-5 | 13 | . | TRBV18 | .
CASRTAYNEQFF | TGTGCCAGCCGGACAGCATACAATGAGCAGTTCTTC | TRBJ2-1 | 12 | . | TRBV12-3/TRBV12-4 | .
CASGGRNTEAFF | TGTGCCAGCGGAGGGAGGAACACTGAAGCTTTCTTT | TRBJ1-1 | 12 | . | TRBV27 | .
CASSLRGPGANVLTF | TGTGCCAGCAGTTTAAGGGGGCCCGGGGCCAACGTCCTGACTTTC | TRBJ2-6 | 15 | TRBD1 | TRBV28 | .
CASSRTVPSYNSPLHF | TGTGCCAGCAGCCGCACAGTACCCTCCTATAATTCACCCCTCCACTTT | TRBJ1-6 | 16 | . | TRBV3-1/TRBV3-2 | .
CASSQDNGDTQYF | TGCGCCAGCAGCCAAGATAACGGAGATACGCAGTATTTT | TRBJ2-3 | 13 | . | TRBV4-1 | .
CASSADRLLNTGELFF | TGTGCCAGCAGTGCTGACAGGCTGCTAAACACCGGGGAGCTGTTTTTT | TRBJ2-2 | 16 | . | TRBV28 | once
CASSLLDMGETQYF | TGTGCCAGCAGTTTATTGGACATGGGGGAGACCCAGTACTTC | TRBJ2-5 | 14 | . | TRBV28 | once
CASSSSLASYNSPLHF | TGTGCCAGCAGCTCCTCGTTGGCTTCCTATAATTCACCCCTCCACTTT | TRBJ1-6 | 16 | . | TRBV7-2 | .
CATSRGEGVYTGELFF | TGTGCCACCAGCAGAGGGGAGGGGGTGTACACCGGGGAGCTGTTTTTT | TRBJ2-2 | 16 | . | TRBV15 | .
CASSPSYATGELFF | TGTGCCAGTAGTCCCTCCTACGCCACCGGGGAGCTGTTTTTT | TRBJ2-2 | 14 | . | TRBV19 | .
CASSLQPGLAENEQFF | TGCGCCAGCAGCCTTCAACCGGGACTAGCAGAGAATGAGCAGTTCTTC | TRBJ2-1 | 16 | TRBD2 | TRBV4-3 | .
CASSSSPGNTEAFF | TGTGCCAGCAGTTCTTCCCCAGGGAACACTGAAGCTTTCTTT | TRBJ1-1 | 14 | . | TRBV6-4 | many
CASSKLGTRAFF | TGCGCCAGCAGCAAGTTGGGGACACGGGCTTTCTTT | TRBJ1-1 | 12 | . | TRBV23-1 | .
CASTQGVGETQYF | TGTGCCAGTACCCAAGGGGTCGGGGAGACCCAGTACTTC | TRBJ2-5 | 13 | . | TRBV19 | .
CASSYPGTGGRVGYTF | TGTGCCAGCAGTTACCCCGGGACAGGCGGGCGAGTTGGCTACACCTTC | TRBJ1-2 | 16 | TRBD1 | TRBV6-5 | .
CSVEYRDTSRVF | TGCAGCGTTGAGTACCGGGACACCAGTCGAGTCTTC | TRBJ2-7 | 12 | . | TRBV29-1 | .
CASSPTEEGGRRRETQYF | TGTGCCAGCAGCCCAACCGAGGAGGGCGGGAGGCGGAGAGAGACCCAGTACTTC | TRBJ2-5 | 18 | TRBD2 | TRBV7-2 | .
CASSTISGGAVNEQFF | TGTGCCAGCAGTACAATTAGCGGGGGGGCTGTGAATGAGCAGTTCTTC | TRBJ2-1 | 16 | TRBD2 | TRBV6-2/TRBV6-3 | .
CASSPPAVYGYTF | TGTGCCAGCAGTCCGCCCGCAGTCTATGGCTACACCTTC | TRBJ1-2 | 13 | . | TRBV12-3/TRBV12-4 | .
CAISKDSYEQYF | TGTGCCATCAGCAAAGACAGTTACGAGCAGTACTTC | TRBJ2-7 | 12 | . | TRBV10-3 | .
CASSTQGGNTIYF | TGCGCCAGCAGCACCCAGGGTGGAAACACCATATATTTT | TRBJ1-3 | 13 | . | TRBV5-1 | .